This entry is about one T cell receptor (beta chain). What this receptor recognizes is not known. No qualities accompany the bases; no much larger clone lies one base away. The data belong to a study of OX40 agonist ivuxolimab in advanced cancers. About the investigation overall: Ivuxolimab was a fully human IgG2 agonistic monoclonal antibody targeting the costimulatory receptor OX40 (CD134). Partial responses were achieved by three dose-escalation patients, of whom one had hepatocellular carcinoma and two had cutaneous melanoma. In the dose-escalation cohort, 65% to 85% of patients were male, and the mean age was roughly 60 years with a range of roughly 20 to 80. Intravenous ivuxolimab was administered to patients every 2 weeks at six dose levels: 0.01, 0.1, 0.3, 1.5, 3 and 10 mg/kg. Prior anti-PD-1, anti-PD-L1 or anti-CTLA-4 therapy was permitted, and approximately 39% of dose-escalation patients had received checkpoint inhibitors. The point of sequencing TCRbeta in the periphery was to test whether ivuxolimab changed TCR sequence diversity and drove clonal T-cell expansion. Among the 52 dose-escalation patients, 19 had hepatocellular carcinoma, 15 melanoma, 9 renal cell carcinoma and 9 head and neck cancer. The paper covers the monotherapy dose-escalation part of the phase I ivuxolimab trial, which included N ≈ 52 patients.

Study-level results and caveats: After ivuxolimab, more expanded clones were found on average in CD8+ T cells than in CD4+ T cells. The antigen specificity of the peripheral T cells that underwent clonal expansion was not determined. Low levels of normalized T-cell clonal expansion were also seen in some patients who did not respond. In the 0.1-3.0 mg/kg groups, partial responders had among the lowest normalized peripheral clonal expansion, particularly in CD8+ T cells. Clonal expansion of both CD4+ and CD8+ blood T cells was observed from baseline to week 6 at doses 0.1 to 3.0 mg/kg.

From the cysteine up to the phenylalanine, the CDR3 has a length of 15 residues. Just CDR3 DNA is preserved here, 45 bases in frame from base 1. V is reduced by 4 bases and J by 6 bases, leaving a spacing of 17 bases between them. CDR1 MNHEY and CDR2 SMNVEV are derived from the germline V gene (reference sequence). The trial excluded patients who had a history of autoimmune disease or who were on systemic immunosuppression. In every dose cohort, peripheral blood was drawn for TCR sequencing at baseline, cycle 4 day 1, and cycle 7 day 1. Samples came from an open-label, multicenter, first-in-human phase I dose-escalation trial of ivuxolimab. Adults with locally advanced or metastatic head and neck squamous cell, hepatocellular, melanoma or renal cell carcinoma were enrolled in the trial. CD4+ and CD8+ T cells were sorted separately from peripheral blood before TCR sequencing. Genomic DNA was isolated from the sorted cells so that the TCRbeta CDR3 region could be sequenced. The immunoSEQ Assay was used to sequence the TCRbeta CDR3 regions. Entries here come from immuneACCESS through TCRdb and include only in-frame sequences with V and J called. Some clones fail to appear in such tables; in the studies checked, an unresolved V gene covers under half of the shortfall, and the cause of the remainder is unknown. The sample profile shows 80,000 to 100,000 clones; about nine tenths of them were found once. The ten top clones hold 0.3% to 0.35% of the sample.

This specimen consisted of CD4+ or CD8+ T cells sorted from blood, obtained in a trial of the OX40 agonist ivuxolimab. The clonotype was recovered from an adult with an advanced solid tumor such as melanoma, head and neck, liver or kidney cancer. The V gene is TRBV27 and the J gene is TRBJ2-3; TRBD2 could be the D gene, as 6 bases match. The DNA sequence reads TGTGCCAGCAGTTCTCCCGCCGGGAGAGAGGATACGCAGTATTTT. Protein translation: CASSSPAGREDTQYF.